The present TCR beta chain was sequenced within a study of T-cell reconstitution after alpha-beta-depleted transplantation in children. V lost 7 bases, J lost 2 bases, and 15 bases lay in between. The CDR3 loop spans 14 amino acids. Germline CDR1 reads SQVTM; CDR2 reads ANQGSEA. Preparation of the TCRbeta library was carried out with unique molecular identifiers. MiXCR, applied by TCRdb to the PCR reads, yields one record per CDR3 protein. The sample consists of roughly 200,000 distinct CDR3 sequences, approximately 9.5% of them appearing once. This clonotype has ten or more counts. This clonotype was obtained from a human donor who donated a stem cell graft to a child with acute lymphoblastic leukemia. The J gene is TRBJ2-4, the V gene TRBV29-1; tentative D call: TRBD2 (5 bases). The sequencing used PBMCs from the stem cell graft donor, collected from the stem cell graft. The CDR3 sequence: CSATRGSTKNIQYF. The CDR3 region has the DNA TGCAGCGCCACGCGAGGGAGTACCAAAAACATTCAGTACTTC.